Below, 2 T cell receptor beta chains from the same sample are listed, as sequenced in a study of blood T cell repertoires in COVID-19. Profiled with immunoSEQ multiplex PCR; TCRdb holds only in-frame clones, not every one. Among 250,000 to 350,000 clones, 86% were seen once, and the ten largest hold 2.5% to 3.5%. The specimen sequenced was peripheral blood. The receptor source for this set is a woman aged 25-40 years with active or convalescent COVID-19.

The chain joins TRBV2 to TRBJ2-3, with 9 bases lining up with TRBD1. CDR1 and CDR2 from the germline V gene are SNHLY and FYNNEI. V trimming: 6 bases; J trimming: 4 bases; junction bases outside the gene matches: 14. The CDR3 is made up of 17 amino acids. Written as DNA, the CDR3 is TGTGCCAGCAGCCATCGCCGGGACAGGGTTGCGGCAGATACGCAGTATTTT. Protein product: CASSHRRDRVAADTQYF.

The chain has TRBV6-5 and TRBJ2-3, with 10 bases lining up with TRBD2. CDR1 is MNHEY, CDR2 SVGAGI, per germline. J was trimmed by 8 bases and V by 4 bases; bases with no gene match: 12. CDR3 size: 16 residues. The CDR3 protein is CASSSLGLAGVGTQYF. The CDR3 bases are TGTGCCAGCAGTTCCCTTGGTCTAGCGGGGGTAGGTACGCAGTATTTT.